This TCR beta chain was sequenced during a study of shared clonotypes between healthy human individuals. Study in general: Donors were a couple of women and a few men aged 18 to 49.

As handled by the study authors: Junction-only sequences without quality scores came from ImmunoSEQ, so filtering differed. Clones were read by immunoSEQ multiplex PCR, and TCRdb kept only the in-frame ones, dropping some. V, J and clone size were drawn from that table, and D and trimming were deduced from the DNA. The sample lists about a million clones; approximately 76% were seen once. This clone came up a few times. Its specificity is unknown. Study-wide findings and caveats: An expected dependence of interdonor clonotype sharing on sequencing depth was noted.

Source material: memory CD4+ T cells sorted from blood. Subset meaning: CD45RA-negative fraction. This TCR was recovered from a man aged 18-30 years in good health.

CDR3 loop: CARSWAFFGVNQPQHF. The CDR3 coding sequence is TGTGCCAGAAGCTGGGCTTTTTTTGGAGTTAATCAGCCCCAGCATTTT. The chain carries TRBV5-3 and TRBJ1-5; D is uncertain. TRBV5-3 is an ORF; its function is uncertain. Trimming removed 3 bases at V and 4 bases at J, with 17 bases between. This CDR3 spans 16 amino acids.